This TCR beta chain emerged from a study of T cells after yellow fever vaccination. Study-level findings and limits: Faster peaking, at day 5 versus 15, marked a secondary response that was weaker. The study re-detected most primary-vaccination clones after the booster (around 96% CD4, approximately 88% CD8). Sorted repertoires could include abundant contaminating clonotypes from bulk cells.

CDR1 is DFQATT, CDR2 SNEGSKA, per germline (reference sequence). This CDR3 is built from 14 residues. V shed 6 bases and J shed 6 bases, with 18 bases lying between them. To note about this clonotype: Its matching antigen is unknown.

UMIs and a universal primer site were added when TCR cDNA was made by 5'RACE template switching. MiXCR, run by TCRdb on the 5' RACE reads, gives a single entry per CDR3 protein. This table has a few hundred thousand distinct CDR3 sequences, 17% appearing once. Source: PBMCs, taken more than 4 days after the first yellow fever vaccination. The clonotype originates from a man younger than 30 who received the YFV17D yellow fever vaccine. J is TRBJ1-5 and V is TRBV20-1, with D possibly TRBD1 on 5 matching bases. For the CDR3, the DNA is TGCAGTGCCCCCTCCGGGGCGGCAGTTCAGCCCCAGCATTTT. As protein: CSAPSGAAVQPQHF.